This T cell receptor beta chain was observed in a study of identical twins. V was shortened by 8 bases and J by 5 bases, with 9 bases between the two germline ends. From germline, CDR1 is LGHDT and CDR2 YNNKEL (reference sequence). CDR3 size: 11 residues. Study outcomes and limitations: The authors noted that invariant MAIT and iNKT cells could partly confound zero-insertion analyses. Within beta out-of-frame sequences, the excess sharing observed between twins was weaker. Researchers reported excess low generation probability among twin-shared out-of-frame alpha sequences.

TCRdb reprocessed the 5' RACE reads with MiXCR, giving one entry per CDR3 protein. The sample carries hundreds of thousands of distinct CDR3 sequences, roughly 6.2% recorded once. This clonotype was picked up many times. What it binds is unknown. V usage is TRBV3-1 and J usage is TRBJ2-5; D remains ambiguous. Sequenced: naive T cells sorted from blood. The sequence came from a man between 18 and 29 years old in good health. The CDR3 DNA follows: TGTGCCAGCTTCTCCGGGGAGACCCAGTACTTC. It encodes CASFSGETQYF.